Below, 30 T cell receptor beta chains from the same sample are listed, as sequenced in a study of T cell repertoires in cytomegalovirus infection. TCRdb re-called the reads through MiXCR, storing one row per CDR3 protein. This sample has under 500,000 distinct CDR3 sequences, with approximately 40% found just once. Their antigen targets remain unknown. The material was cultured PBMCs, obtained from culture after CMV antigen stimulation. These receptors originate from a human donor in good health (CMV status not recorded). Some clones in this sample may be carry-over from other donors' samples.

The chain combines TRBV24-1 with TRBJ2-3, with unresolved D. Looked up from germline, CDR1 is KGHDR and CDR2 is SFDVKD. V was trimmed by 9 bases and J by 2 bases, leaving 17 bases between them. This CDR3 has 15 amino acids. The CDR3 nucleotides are TGTGCCACCTCCCCCCGGTGGTCCGCCACAGATACGCAGTATTTT. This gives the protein CATSPRWSATDTQYF.

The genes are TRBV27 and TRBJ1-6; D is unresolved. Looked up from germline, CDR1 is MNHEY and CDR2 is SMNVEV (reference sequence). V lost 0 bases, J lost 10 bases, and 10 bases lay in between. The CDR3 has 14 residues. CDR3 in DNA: TGTGCCAGCAGTTTATCGAGCCCGCGGTCACCCCTCCACTTT. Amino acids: CASSLSSPRSPLHF.

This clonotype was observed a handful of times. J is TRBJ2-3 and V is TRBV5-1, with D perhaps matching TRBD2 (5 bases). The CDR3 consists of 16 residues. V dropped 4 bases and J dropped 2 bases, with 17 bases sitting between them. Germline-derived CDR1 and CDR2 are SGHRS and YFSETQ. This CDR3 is CASSPWGVGDTDTQYF. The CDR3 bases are TGCGCCAGCAGCCCGTGGGGTGTGGGAGACACAGATACGCAGTATTTT. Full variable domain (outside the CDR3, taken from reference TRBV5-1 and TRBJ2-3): KAGVTQTPRYLIKTRGQQVTLSCSPISGHRSVSWYQQTPGQGLQFLFEYFSETQRNKGNFPGRFSGRQFSNSRSEMNVSTLELGDSALYLCASSPWGVGDTDTQYFGPGTRLTVL.

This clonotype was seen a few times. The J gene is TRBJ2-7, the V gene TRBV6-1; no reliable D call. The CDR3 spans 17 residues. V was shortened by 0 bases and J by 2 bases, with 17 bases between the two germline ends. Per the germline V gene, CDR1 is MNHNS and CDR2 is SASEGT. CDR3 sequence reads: CASSEAWGRPTPYEQYF. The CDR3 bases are TGTGCCAGCAGTGAAGCCTGGGGTAGGCCTACTCCCTACGAGCAGTACTTC.

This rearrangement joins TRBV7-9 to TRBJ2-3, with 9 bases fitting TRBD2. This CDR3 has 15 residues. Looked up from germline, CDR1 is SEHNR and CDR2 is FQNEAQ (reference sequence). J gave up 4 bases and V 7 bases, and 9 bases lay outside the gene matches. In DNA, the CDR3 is TGTGCCAGCAACCGACGGCGGGGGGGCCCAGATACGCAGTATTTT. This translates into CASNRRRGGPDTQYF.

CDR3 residues: CASSRETGNNSPLHF. DNA of the CDR3: TGTGCCAGCAGCCGCGAAACAGGGAATAATTCACCCCTCCACTTT. The J gene is TRBJ1-6, the V gene TRBV3-1; tentatively, D is TRBD1 (6 bases). Trimming stripped 4 bases from V and 5 bases from J, with 12 bases between. Germline CDR1 LGHDT, CDR2 YNNKEL (reference sequence). This CDR3 region has 15 residues.

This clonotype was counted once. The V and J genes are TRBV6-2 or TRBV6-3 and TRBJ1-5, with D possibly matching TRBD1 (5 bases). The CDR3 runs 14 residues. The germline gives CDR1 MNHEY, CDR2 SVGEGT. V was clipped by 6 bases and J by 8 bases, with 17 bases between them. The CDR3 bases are TGTGCCAGCAGCAACAGGCGGACCGGCGAGCCCCAGCATTTT. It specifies CASSNRRTGEPQHF.

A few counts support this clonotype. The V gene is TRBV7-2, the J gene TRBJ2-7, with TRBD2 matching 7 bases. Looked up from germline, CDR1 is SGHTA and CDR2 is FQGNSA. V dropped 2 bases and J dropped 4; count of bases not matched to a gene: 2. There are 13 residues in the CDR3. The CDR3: CASSLLAEYEQYF. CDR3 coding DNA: TGTGCCAGCAGCTTACTAGCGGAGTACGAGCAGTACTTC. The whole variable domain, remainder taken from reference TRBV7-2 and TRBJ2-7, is GAGVSQSPSNKVTEKGKDVELRCDPISGHTALYWYRQSLGQGLEFLIYFQGNSAPDKSGLPSDRFSAERTGGSVSTLTIQRTQQEDSAVYLCASSLLAEYEQYFGPGTRLTVT.

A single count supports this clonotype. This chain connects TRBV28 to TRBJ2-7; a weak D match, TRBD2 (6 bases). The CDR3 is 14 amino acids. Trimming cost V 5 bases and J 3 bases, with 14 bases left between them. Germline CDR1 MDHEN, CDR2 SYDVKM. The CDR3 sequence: CASSPWTKSYEQYF. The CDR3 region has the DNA TGTGCCAGCAGTCCCTGGACTAAGAGCTACGAGCAGTACTTC.

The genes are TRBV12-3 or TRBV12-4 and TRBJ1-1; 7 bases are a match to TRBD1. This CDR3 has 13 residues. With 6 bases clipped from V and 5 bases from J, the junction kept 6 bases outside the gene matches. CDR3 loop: CASSPTGRTEAFF. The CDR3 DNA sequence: TGTGCCAGCAGCCCGACAGGGCGAACTGAAGCTTTCTTT.

The CDR3 nucleotides read TGTGCCAGCAGCCAAGAGACCCCGAGGGGACTAGCGGGGGGGCCCTCCTACAATGAGCAGTTCTTC. Translating gives CASSQETPRGLAGGPSYNEQFF. The chain combines TRBV3-1 with TRBJ2-1; 16 bases agree with TRBD2. Germline lookup yields CDR1 LGHDT and CDR2 YNNKEL (reference sequence). This CDR3 is built from 22 residues. V shed 0 bases and J 0 bases; nucleotides not matched to a gene: 11.

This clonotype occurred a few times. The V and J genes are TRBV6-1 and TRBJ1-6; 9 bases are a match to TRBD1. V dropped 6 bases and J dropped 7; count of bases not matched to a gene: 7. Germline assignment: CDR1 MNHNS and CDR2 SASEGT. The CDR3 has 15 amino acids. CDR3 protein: CASSEWTGANSPLHF. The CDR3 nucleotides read TGTGCCAGCAGCGAATGGACAGGGGCAAATTCACCCCTCCACTTT.

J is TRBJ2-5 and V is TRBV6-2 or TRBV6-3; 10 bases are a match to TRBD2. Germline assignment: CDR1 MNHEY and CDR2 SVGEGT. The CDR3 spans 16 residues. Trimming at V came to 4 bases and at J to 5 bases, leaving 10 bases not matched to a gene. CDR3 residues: CASSLLAGNGRETQYF. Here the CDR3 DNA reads TGTGCCAGCAGTTTACTAGCGGGAAATGGCAGGGAGACCCAGTACTTC.

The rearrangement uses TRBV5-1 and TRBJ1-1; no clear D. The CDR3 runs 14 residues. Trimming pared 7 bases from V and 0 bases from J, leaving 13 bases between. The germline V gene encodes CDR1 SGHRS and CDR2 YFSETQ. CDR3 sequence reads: CASRPRTLNTEAFF. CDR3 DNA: TGCGCCAGCCGACCCAGGACCCTGAACACTGAAGCTTTCTTT.

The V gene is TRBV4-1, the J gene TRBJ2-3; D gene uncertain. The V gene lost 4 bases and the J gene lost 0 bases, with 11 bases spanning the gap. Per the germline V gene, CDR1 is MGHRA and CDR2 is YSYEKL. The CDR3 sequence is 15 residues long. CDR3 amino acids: CASSPPLTSTDTQYF. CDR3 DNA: TGCGCCAGCAGCCCGCCCCTTACTAGCACAGATACGCAGTATTTT.

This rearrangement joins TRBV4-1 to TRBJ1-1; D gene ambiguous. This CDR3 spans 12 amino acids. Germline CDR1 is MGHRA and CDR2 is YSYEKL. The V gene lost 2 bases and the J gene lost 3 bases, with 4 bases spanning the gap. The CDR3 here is CASSQKDTEAFF. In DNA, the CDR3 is TGCGCCAGCAGCCAAAAGGACACTGAAGCTTTCTTT.

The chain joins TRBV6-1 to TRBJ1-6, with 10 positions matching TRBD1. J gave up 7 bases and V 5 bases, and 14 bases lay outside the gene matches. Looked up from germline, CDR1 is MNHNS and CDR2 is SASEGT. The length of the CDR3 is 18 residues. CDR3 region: CASSYAGTGDLWNSPLHF. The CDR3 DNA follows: TGTGCCAGCAGTTACGCCGGGACAGGGGATTTGTGGAATTCACCCCTCCACTTT.

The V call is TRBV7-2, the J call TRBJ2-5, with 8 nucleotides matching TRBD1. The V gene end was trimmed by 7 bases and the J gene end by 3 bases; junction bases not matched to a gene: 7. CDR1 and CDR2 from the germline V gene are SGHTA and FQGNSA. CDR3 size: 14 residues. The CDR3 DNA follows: TGTGCCAGCACCGCCTGGACAGGGAAAGAGACCCAGTACTTC. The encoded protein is CASTAWTGKETQYF.

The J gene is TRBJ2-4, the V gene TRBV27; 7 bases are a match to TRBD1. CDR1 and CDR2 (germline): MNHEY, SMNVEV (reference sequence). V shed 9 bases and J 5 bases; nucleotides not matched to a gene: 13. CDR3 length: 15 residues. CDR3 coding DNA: TGTGCCAGGGAAAATACAGGGACAGCGGAAAACATTCAGTACTTC. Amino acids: CARENTGTAENIQYF.

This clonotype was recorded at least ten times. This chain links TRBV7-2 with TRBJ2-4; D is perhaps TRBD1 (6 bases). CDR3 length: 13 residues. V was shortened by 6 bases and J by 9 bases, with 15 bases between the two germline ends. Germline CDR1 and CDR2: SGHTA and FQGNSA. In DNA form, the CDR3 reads TGTGCCAGCAGACTAAACCAGGGGTTCATTCAGTACTTC. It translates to CASRLNQGFIQYF. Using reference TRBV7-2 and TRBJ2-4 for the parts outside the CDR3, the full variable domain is GAGVSQSPSNKVTEKGKDVELRCDPISGHTALYWYRQSLGQGLEFLIYFQGNSAPDKSGLPSDRFSAERTGGSVSTLTIQRTQQEDSAVYLCASRLNQGFIQYFGAGTRLSVL.

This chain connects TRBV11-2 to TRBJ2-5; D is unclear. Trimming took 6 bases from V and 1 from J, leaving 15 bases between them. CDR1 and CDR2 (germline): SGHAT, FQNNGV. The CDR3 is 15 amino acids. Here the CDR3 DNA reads TGTGCCAGCAGTAACCACATCTCGGTCCAAGAGACCCAGTACTTC. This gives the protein CASSNHISVQETQYF. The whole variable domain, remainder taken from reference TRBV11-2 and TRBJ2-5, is EAGVAQSPRYKIIEKRQSVAFWCNPISGHATLYWYQQILGQGPKLLIQFQNNGVVDDSQLPKDRFSAERLKGVDSTLKIQPAKLEDSAVYLCASSNHISVQETQYFGPGTRLLVL.

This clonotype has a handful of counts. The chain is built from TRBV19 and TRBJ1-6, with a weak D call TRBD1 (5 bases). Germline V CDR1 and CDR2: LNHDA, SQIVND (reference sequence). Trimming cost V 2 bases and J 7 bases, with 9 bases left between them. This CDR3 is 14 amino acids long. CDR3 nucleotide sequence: TGTGCCAGTAGTATATCGGGGCCGAATTCACCCCTCCACTTT. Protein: CASSISGPNSPLHF.

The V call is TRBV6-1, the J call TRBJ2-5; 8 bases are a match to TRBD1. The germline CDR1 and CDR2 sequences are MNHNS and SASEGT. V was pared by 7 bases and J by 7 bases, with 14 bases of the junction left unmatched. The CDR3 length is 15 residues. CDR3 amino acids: CASTAFLTGVGTQYF. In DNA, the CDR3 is TGTGCCAGCACTGCCTTCCTGACAGGGGTGGGGACCCAGTACTTC.

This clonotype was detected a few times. The CDR3 coding sequence is TGTGCCAGCAGTTTAGGCGATGAGGAGCCCCAGCATTTT. Amino acid sequence: CASSLGDEEPQHF. The chain has TRBV12-3 or TRBV12-4 and TRBJ1-5; D uncertain. This CDR3 has 13 amino acids. Trimming pared 1 base from V and 8 bases from J, leaving 9 bases between.

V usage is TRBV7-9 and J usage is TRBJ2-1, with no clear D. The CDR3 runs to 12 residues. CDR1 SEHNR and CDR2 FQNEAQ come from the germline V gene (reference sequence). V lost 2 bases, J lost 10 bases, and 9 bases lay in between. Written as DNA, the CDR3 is TGTGCCAGCAGCTTAATTCTGGCGGAGCAGTTCTTC. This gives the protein CASSLILAEQFF.

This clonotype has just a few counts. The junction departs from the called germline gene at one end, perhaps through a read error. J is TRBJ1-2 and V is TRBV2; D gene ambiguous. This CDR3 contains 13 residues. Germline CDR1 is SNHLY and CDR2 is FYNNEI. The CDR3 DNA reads TGTGCCAGCAGGGAAGGGCGGGAATATGGCTACACCTTC. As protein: CASREGREYGYTF.

CDR3 in amino acids: CASSLAPKGWAFF. The DNA of the CDR3 is TGTGCCAGCAGCTTAGCGCCCAAGGGGTGGGCTTTCTTT. The chain employs TRBV7-4 and TRBJ1-1, with D perhaps matching TRBD1 (5 bases). Germline loops: CDR1 SGHVT, CDR2 SQSDAQ. This CDR3 is 13 amino acids long. V was clipped by 0 bases and J by 11 bases, with 13 bases between them.

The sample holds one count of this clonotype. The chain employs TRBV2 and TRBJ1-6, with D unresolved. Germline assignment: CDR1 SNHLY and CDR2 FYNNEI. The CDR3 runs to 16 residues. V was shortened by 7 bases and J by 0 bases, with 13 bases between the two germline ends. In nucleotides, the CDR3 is TGTGCCAGCACCTGGAGGCGGAGCTCCTATAATTCACCCCTCCACTTT. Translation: CASTWRRSSYNSPLHF.

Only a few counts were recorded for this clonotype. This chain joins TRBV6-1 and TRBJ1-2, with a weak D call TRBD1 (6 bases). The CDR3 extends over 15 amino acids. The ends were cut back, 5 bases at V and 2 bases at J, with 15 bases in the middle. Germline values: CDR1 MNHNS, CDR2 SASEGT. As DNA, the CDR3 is TGTGCCAGCAGTACTCCGGACAGAATCAACTATGGCTACACCTTC. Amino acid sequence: CASSTPDRINYGYTF.

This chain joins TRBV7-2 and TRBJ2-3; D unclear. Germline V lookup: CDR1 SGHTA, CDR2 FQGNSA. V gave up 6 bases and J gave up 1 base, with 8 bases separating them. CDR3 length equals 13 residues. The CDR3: CASRGYGTDTQYF. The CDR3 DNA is TGTGCCAGCAGGGGTTACGGCACAGATACGCAGTATTTT.